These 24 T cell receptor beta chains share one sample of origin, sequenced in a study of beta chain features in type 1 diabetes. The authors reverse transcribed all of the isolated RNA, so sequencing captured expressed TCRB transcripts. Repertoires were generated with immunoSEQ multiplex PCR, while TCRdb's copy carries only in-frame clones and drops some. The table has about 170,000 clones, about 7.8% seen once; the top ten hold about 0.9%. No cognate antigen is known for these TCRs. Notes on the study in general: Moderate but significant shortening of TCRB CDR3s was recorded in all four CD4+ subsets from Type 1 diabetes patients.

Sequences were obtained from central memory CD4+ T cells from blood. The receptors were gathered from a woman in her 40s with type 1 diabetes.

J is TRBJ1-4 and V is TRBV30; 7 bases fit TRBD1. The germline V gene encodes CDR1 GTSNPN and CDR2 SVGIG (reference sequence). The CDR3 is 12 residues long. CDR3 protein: CAAVQGDEKLFF. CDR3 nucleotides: TGTGCTGCCGTCCAGGGGGATGAAAAACTGTTTTTT.

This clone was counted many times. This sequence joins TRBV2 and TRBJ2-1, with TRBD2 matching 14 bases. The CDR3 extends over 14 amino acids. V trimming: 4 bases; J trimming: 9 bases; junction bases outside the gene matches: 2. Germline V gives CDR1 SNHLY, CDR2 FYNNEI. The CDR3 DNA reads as TGTGCCAGCAGTGGACTAGCGGGAGGGGTTGAGCAGTTCTTC. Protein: CASSGLAGGVEQFF.

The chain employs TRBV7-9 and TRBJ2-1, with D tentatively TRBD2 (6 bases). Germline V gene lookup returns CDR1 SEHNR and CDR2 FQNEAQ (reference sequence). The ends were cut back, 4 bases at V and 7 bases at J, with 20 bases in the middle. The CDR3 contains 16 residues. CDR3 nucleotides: TGTGCCAGCAGCTCTTACGTCCGGAGGGACGGAAATGAGCAGTTCTTC. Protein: CASSSYVRRDGNEQFF.

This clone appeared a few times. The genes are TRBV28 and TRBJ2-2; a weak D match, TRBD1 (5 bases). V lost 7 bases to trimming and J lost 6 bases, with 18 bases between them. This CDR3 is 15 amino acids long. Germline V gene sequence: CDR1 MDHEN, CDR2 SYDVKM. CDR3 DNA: TGTGCCAGCAACCTGGTGGGGCCCCGGGCCGGGGAGCTGTTTTTT. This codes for CASNLVGPRAGELFF. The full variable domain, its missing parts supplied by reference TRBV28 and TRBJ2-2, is DVKVTQSSRYLVKRTGEKVFLECVQDMDHENMFWYRQDPGLGLRLIYFSYDVKMKEKGDIPEGYSVSREKKERFSLILESASTNQTSMYLCASNLVGPRAGELFFGEGSRLTVL.

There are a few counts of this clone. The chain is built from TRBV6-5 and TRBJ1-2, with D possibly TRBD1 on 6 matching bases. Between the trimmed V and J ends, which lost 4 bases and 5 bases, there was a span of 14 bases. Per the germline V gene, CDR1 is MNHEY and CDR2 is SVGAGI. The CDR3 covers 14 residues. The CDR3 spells CASSSDRIVYGYTF. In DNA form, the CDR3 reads TGTGCCAGCAGTTCCGACAGGATCGTATATGGCTACACCTTC.

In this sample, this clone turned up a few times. The CDR3 DNA reads TGTGCCAGCAGCCACATCCCGGGACTCCGAGGGGAGAATGAGCAGTTCTTC. It encodes CASSHIPGLRGENEQFF. The chain links TRBV14 to TRBJ2-1; TRBD2 is a possible D gene (6 bases). Trimming took off 3 bases at V and 7 bases at J, with 22 bases between the two ends. Germline-derived CDR1 and CDR2 are SGHDN and FVKESK. The CDR3 spans 17 residues.

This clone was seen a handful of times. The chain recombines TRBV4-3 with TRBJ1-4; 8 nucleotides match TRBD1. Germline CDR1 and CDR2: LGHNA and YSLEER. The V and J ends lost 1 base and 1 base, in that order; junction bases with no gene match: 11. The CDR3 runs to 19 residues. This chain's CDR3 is CASSQVRQGQGGTNEKLFF. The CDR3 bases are TGCGCCAGCAGCCAAGTCCGCCAAGGACAGGGAGGAACTAATGAAAAACTGTTTTTT.

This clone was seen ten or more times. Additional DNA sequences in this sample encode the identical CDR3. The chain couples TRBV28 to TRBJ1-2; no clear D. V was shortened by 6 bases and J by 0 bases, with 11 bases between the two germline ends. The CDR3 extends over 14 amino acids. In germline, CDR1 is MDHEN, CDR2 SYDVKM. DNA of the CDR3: TGTGCCAGCAGACCAGGAGGAGCTAACTATGGCTACACCTTC. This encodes CASRPGGANYGYTF.

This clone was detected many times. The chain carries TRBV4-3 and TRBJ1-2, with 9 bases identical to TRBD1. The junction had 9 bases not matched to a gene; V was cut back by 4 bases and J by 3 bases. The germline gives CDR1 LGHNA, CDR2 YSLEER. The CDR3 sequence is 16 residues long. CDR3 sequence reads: CASSPDRGQGYYGYTF. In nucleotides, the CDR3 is TGCGCCAGCAGCCCCGACCGAGGACAGGGGTACTATGGCTACACCTTC.

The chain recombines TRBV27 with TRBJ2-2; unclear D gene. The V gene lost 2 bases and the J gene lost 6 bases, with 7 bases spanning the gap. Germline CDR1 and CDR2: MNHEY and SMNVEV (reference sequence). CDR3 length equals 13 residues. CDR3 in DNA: TGTGCCAGCAGTTTAGTCAGGTCCGGGGAGCTGTTTTTT. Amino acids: CASSLVRSGELFF.

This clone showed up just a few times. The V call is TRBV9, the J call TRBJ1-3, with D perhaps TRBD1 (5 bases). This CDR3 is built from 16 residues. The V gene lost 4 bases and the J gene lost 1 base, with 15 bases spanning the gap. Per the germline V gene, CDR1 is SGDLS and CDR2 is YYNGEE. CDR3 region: CASSRQGGTSGNTIYF. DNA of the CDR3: TGTGCCAGCAGCAGGCAGGGCGGCACGTCTGGAAACACCATATATTTT.

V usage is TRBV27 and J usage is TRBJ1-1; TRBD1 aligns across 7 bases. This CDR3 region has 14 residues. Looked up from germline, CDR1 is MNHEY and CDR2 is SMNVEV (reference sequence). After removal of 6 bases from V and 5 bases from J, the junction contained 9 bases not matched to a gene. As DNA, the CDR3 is TGTGCCAGCAGCCTCGACAGGGATAGGACTGAAGCTTTCTTT. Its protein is CASSLDRDRTEAFF.

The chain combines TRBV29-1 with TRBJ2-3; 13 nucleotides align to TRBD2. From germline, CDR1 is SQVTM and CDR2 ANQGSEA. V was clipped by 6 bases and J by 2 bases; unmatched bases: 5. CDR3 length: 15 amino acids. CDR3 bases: TGCAGCGTGGGGACTAGCGGGACGGCCACAGATACGCAGTATTTT. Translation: CSVGTSGTATDTQYF.

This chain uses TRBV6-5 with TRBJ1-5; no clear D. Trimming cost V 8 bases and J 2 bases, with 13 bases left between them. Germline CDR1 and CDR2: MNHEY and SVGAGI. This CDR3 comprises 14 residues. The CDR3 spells CASSREVGNQPQHF. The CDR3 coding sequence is TGTGCCAGCTCCCGGGAGGTAGGCAATCAGCCCCAGCATTTT.

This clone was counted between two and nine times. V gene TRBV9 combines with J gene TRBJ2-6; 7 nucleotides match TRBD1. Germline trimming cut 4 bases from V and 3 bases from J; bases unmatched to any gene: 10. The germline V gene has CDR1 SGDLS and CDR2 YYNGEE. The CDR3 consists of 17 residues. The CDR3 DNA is TGTGCCAGCAGCCCTCGACAGGGTAACTTTGGGGCCAACGTCCTGACTTTC. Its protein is CASSPRQGNFGANVLTF.

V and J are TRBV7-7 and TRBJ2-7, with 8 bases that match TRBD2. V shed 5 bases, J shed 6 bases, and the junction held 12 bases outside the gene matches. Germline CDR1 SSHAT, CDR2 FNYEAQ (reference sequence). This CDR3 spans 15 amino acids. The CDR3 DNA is TGTGCCAGCAGCCCGATCGGGGCGGGAGGCCTCGAGCAGTACTTC. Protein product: CASSPIGAGGLEQYF.

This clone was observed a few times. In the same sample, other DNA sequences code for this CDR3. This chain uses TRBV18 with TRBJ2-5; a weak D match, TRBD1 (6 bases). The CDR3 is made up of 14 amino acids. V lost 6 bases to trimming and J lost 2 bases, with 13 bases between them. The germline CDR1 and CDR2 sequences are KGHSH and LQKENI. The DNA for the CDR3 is TGTGCCAGCTCCCCGGACAGTTTTCAAGAGACCCAGTACTTC. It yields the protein CASSPDSFQETQYF.

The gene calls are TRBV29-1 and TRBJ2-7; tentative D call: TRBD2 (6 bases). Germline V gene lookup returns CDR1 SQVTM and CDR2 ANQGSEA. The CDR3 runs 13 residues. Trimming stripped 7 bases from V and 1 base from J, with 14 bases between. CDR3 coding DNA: TGCAGCGCCACAACCGGGACTTCCTACGAGCAGTACTTC. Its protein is CSATTGTSYEQYF.

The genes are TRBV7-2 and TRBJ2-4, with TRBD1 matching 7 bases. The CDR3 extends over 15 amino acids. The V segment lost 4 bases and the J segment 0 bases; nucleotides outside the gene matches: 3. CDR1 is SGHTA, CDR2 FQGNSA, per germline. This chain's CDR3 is CASSSGQRAKNIQYF. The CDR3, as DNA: TGTGCCAGCAGCTCGGGACAGCGAGCCAAAAACATTCAGTACTTC.

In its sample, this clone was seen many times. The CDR3 sequence: CASSLAGRDSPSPLHF. The CDR3 coding sequence is TGCGCCAGCAGCTTGGCAGGGCGGGACAGCCCTTCACCCCTCCACTTT. The V gene is TRBV5-1, the J gene TRBJ1-6; 7 bases map to TRBD1. Looked up from germline, CDR1 is SGHRS and CDR2 is YFSETQ. Germline trimming cut 0 bases from V and 9 bases from J; bases unmatched to any gene: 9. The CDR3 is made up of 16 amino acids.

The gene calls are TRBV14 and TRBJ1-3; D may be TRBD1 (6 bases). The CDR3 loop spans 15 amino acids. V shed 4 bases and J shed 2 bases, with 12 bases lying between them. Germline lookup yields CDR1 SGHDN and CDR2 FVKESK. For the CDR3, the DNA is TGTGCCAGCAGCCCACGACAGGCAGCTGGAAACACCATATATTTT. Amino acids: CASSPRQAAGNTIYF. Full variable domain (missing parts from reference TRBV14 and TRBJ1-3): EAGVTQFPSHSVIEKGQTVTLRCDPISGHDNLYWYRRVMGKEIKFLLHFVKESKQDESGMPNNRFLAERTGGTYSTLKVQPAELEDSGVYFCASSPRQAAGNTIYFGEGSWLTVV.

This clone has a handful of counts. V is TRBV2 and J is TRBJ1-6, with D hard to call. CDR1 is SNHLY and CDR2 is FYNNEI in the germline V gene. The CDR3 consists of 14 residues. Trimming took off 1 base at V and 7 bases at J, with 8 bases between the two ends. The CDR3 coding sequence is TGTGCCAGCAGTGAAGAAATAGTGAATTCACCCCTCCACTTT. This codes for CASSEEIVNSPLHF.

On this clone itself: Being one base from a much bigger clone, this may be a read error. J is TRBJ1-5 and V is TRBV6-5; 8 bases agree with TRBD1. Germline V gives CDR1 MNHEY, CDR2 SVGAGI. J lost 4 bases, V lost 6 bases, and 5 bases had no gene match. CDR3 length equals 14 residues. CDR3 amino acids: CASSPRQGNQPQHF. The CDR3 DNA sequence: TGTGCCAGCAGCCCGCGACAGGGGAATCAGCCCCAGCATTTT.

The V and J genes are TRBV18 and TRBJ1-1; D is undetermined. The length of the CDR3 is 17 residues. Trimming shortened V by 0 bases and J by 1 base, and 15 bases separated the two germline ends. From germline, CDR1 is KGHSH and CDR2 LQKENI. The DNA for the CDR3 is TGTGCCAGCTCACCACCGGTACCGGGGTTAGGGAACACTGAAGCTTTCTTT. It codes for CASSPPVPGLGNTEAFF.